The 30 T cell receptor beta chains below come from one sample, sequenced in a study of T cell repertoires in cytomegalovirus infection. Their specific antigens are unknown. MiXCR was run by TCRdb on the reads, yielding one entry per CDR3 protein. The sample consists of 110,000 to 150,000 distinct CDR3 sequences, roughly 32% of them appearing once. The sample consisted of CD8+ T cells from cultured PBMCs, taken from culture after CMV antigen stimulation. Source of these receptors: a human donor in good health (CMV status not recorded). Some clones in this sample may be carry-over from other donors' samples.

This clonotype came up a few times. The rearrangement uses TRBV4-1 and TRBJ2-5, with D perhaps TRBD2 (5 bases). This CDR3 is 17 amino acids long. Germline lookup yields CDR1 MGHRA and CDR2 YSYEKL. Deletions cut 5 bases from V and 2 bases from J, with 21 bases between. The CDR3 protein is CASSSKGVGIGQETQYF. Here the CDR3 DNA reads TGCGCCAGCAGCTCGAAGGGTGTCGGGATAGGGCAAGAGACCCAGTACTTC.

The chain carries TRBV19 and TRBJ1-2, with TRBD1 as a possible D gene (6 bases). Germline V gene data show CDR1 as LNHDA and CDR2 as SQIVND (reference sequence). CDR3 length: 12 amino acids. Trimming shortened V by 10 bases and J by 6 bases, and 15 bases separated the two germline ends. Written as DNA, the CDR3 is TGTGCCACTCAGACAGGAGGGCATGGCTACACCTTC. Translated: CATQTGGHGYTF.

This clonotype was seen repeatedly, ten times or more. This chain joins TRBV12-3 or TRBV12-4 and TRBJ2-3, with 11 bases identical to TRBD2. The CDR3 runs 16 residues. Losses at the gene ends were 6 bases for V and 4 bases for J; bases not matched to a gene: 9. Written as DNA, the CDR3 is TGTGCCAGCAGCCCATTGACTAGCGGGGCCGCAGATACGCAGTATTTT. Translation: CASSPLTSGAADTQYF.

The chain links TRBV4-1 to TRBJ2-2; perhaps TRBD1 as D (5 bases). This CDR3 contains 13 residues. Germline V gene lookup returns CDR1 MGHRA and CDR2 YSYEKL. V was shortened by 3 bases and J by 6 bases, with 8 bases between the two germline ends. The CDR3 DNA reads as TGCGCCAGCAGCCACAAGACAGCCGGGGAGCTGTTTTTT. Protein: CASSHKTAGELFF.

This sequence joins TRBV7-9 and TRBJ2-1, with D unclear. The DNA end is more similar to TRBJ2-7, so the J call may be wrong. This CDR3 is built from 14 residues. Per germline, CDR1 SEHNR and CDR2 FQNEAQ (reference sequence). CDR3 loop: CASSLDISYNEQYF. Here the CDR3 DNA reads TGTGCCAGCAGCCTAGACATCTCCTACAATGAGCAGTACTTC.

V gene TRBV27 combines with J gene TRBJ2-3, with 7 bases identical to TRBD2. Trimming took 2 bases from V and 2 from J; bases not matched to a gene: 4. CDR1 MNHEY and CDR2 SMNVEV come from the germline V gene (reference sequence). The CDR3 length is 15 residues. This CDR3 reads CASSLLGLDTDTQYF. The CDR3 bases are TGTGCCAGCAGTTTACTAGGACTAGACACAGATACGCAGTATTTT.

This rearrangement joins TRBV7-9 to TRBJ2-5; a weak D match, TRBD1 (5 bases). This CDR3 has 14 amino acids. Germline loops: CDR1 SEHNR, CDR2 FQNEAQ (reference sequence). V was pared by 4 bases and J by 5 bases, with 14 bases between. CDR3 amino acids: CASSSKGAQETQYF. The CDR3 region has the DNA TGTGCCAGCAGCTCTAAAGGGGCACAGGAGACCCAGTACTTC.

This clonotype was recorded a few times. The CDR3 bases are TGTGCCAGCAGCCAACTGGGGCTGAGGCAGACCCAGTACTTC. It is translated as CASSQLGLRQTQYF. The chain uses TRBV14 and TRBJ2-5, with D perhaps TRBD1 (5 bases). V was cut by 2 bases and J by 6 bases, with 13 bases left in between. The germline V gene has CDR1 SGHDN and CDR2 FVKESK. CDR3 length: 14 residues.

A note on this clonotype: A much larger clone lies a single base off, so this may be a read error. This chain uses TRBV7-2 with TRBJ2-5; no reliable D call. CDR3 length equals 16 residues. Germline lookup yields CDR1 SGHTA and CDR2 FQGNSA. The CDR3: CASSWDWVVGQGTQYF. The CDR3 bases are TGTGCCAGCAGCTGGGATTGGGTTGTCGGCCAAGGGACCCAGTACTTC.

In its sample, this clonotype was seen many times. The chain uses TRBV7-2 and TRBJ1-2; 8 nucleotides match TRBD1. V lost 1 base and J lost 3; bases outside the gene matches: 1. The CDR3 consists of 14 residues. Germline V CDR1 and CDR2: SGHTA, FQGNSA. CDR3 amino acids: CASSLETGDYGYTF. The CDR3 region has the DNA TGTGCCAGCAGCTTAGAGACAGGGGACTATGGCTACACCTTC.

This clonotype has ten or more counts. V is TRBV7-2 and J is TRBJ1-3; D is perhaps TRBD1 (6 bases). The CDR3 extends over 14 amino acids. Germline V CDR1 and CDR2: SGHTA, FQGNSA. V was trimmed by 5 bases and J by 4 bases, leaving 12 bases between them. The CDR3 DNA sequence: TGTGCCAGCAGCCAGGGGACGTCGGGAAACACCATATATTTT. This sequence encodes CASSQGTSGNTIYF.

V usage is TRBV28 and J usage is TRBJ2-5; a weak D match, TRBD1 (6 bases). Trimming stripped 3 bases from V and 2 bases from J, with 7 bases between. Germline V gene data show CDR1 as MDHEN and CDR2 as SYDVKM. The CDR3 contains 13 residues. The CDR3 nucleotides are TGTGCCAGCAGTTTGAGGGGGCAAGAGACCCAGTACTTC. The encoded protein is CASSLRGQETQYF.

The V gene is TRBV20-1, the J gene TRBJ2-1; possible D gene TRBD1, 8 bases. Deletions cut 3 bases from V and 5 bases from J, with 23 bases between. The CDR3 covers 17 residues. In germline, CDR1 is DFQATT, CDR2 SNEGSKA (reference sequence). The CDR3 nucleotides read TGCAGTGCTAGGCCACAGGGGGGGGCCTTTTTTGACAATGAGCAGTTCTTC. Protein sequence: CSARPQGGAFFDNEQFF.

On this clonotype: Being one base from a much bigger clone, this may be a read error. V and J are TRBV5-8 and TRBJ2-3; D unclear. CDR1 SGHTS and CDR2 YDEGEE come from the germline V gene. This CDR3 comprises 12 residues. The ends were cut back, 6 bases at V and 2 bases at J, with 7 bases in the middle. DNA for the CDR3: TGTGCCAGCATCCCTTACACAGATACGCAGTATTTT. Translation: CASIPYTDTQYF.

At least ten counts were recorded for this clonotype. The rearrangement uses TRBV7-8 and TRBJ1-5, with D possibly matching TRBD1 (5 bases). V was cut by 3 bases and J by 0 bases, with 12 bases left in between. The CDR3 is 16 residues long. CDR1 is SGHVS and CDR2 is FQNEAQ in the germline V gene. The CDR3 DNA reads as TGTGCCAGCAGCTTCAGCGAGGGGTATAGCAATCAGCCCCAGCATTTT. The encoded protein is CASSFSEGYSNQPQHF. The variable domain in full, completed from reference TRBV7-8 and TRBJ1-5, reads GAGVSQSPRYKVAKRGQDVALRCDPISGHVSLFWYQQALGQGPEFLTYFQNEAQLDKSGLPSDRFFAERPEGSVSTLKIQRTQQEDSAVYLCASSFSEGYSNQPQHFGDGTRLSIL.

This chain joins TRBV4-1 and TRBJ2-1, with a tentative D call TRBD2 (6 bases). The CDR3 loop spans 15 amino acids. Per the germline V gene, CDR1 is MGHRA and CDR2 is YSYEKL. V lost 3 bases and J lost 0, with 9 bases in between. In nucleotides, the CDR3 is TGCGCCAGCAGCCAGGCGGGGAGCTCCTACAATGAGCAGTTCTTC. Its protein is CASSQAGSSYNEQFF.

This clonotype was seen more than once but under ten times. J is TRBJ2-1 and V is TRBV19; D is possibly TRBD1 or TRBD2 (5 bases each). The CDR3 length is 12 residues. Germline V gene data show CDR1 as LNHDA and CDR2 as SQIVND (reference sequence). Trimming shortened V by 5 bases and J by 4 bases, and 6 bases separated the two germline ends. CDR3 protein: CASSGGYNEQFF. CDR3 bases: TGTGCCAGTAGTGGGGGATACAATGAGCAGTTCTTC.

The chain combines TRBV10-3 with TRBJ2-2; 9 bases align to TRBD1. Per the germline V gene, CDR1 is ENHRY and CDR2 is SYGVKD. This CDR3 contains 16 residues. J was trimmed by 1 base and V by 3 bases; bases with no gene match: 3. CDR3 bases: TGTGCCATCAGTGATCCGGGACAGGGGAACACCGGGGAGCTGTTTTTT. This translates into CAISDPGQGNTGELFF.

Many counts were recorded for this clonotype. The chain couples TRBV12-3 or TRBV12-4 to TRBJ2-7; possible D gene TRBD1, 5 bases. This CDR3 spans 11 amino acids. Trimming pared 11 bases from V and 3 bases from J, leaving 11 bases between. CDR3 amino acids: CACTQGYEQYF. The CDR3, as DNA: TGTGCCTGCACCCAGGGCTACGAGCAGTACTTC.

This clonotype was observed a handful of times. The DNA for the CDR3 is TGTGCCAGCAGTTTAGAGGGACAGGGGTTTGGTGAGCAGTTCTTC. Residues: CASSLEGQGFGEQFF. This rearrangement joins TRBV12-3 or TRBV12-4 to TRBJ2-1; 10 bases agree with TRBD1. V was clipped by 1 base and J by 9 bases; unmatched bases: 6. This CDR3 is built from 15 residues.

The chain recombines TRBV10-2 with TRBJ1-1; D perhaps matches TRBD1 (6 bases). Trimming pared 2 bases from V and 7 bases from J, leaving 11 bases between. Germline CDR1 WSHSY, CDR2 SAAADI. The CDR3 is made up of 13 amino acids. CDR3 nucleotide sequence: TGCGCCAGCAGTGAGGGGGGCAGGGTTGAAGCTTTCTTT. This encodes CASSEGGRVEAFF.

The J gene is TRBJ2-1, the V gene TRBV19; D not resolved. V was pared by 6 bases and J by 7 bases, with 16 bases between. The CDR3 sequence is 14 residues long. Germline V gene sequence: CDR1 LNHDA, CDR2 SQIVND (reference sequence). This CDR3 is CASSPAAVGNEQFF. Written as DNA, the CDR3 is TGTGCCAGTAGCCCGGCGGCGGTCGGAAATGAGCAGTTCTTC.

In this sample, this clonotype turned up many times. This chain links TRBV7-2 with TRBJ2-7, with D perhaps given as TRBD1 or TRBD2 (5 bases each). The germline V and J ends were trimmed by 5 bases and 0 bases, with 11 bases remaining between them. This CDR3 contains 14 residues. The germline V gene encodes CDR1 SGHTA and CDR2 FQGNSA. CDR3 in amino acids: CASSPGGVSYEQYF. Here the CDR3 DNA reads TGTGCCAGCAGCCCTGGGGGAGTCTCCTACGAGCAGTACTTC.

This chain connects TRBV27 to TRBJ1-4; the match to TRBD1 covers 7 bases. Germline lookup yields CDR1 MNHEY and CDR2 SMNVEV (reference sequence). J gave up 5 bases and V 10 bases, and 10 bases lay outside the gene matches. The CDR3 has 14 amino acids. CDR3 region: CATSPGTANEKLFF. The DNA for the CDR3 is TGTGCCACCTCTCCGGGGACAGCAAATGAAAAACTGTTTTTT.

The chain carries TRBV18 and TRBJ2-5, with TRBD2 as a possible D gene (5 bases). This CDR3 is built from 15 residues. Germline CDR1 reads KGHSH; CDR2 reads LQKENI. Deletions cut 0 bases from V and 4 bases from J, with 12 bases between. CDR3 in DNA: TGTGCCAGCTCACCACCGGGGATACTAGGAGAGACCCAGTACTTC. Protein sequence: CASSPPGILGETQYF.

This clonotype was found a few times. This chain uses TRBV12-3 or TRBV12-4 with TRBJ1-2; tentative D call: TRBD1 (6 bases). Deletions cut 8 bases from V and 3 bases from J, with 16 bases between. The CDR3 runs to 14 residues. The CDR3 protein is CASWGGGGDYGYTF. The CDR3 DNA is TGTGCCAGCTGGGGCGGGGGCGGTGACTATGGCTACACCTTC.

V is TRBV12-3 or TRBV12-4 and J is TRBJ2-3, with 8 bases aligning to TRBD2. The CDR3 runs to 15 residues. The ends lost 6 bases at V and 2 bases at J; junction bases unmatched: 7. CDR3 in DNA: TGTGCCAGCAGCCTATCAGCGGGGGTCACAGATACGCAGTATTTT. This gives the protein CASSLSAGVTDTQYF.

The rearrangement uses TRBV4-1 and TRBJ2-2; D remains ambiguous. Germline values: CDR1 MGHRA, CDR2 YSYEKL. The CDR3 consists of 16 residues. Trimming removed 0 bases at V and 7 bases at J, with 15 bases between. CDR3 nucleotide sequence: TGCGCCAGCAGCCAAGAAGAAAGTGGGCTTGGCGGGGAGCTGTTTTTT. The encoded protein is CASSQEESGLGGELFF.

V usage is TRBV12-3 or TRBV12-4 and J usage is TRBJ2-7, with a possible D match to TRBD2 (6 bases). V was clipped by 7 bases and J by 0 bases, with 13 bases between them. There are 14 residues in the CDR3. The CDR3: CASIRRDHSYEQYF. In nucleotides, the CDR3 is TGTGCCAGCATTCGGCGGGACCACTCCTACGAGCAGTACTTC.

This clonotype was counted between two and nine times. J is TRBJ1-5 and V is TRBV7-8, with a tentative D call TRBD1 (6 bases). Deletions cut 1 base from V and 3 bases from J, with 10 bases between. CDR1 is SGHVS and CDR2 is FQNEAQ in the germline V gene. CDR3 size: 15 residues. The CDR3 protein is CASSLERQDNQPQHF. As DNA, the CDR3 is TGTGCCAGCAGCTTAGAACGACAGGACAATCAGCCCCAGCATTTT.